This entry features one TCR beta chain sequence. No cognate antigen has been identified for it. Base quality data are lacking; no much larger clone is found one base away. Distinct nucleotide sequences in the sample also encode this CDR3. The library was built by means of the immunoSEQ multiplex PCR assay. As for the authors' bioinformatics: To diagnose cytomegalovirus status from the catalog of TCR beta chain sequences, a statistical classification framework was built. Held by TCRdb, this immuneACCESS table contains in-frame sequences only and omits some clones. Under half of the omission traces to an unresolved V gene where checked; the cause of the rest is unknown. Clonal size and the V and J genes are those of that table, whereas D and trimming came from the DNA. This sample has approximately 97,000 clones in its table, and about 95% of those were observed once. The top ten clones comprise 0.7% to 0.9% of the sample.

Donors formed part of the validation cohort, which comprised 95 to 150 subjects and was distinct from the first cohort of under 750 subjects. Spanning cysteine to phenylalanine, the CDR3 consists of 13 amino acids. Just CDR3 DNA is preserved here, 39 bases in frame from base 1. From a lookup of the germline V gene, CDR1 and CDR2 are ENHRY and SYGVKD. V is cut by 5 bases and J by 1 base, and the space between the germline ends is 6 bases. This specimen comes from a study of cytomegalovirus exposure and HLA in healthy donors (TCRdb year 2017). Background for the entire study: The roughly 670 repertoires of the first cohort and the 95 to 150 validation repertoires were produced on the same platform, according to a later analysis. The aim of the study was to test whether cataloging public T cell receptors could identify signatures of past pathogen exposure. A separate validation cohort of 100 to 150 different subjects was used in addition to the 666-subject first cohort. To predict cytomegalovirus infection status, the study brought together high-throughput TCR immunosequencing, statistical association of individual TCRs with disease status, and machine learning. Study-wide conclusions, independent of this receptor: Cytomegalovirus status was reported to be diagnosed by the classifier with high specificity and sensitivity in both the original and validation cohorts. A later analysis lacked HLA typing for the validation cohort, so it scored co-occurrence in that cohort across all 130 or so repertoires. The study listed approximately 150 TCR beta chains as associated with cytomegalovirus. Of the cluster scores, approximately 95% were above 0 in a later analysis, which found that TCRs clustered in the first cohort also tended to co-occur in the 120 validation repertoires. In vitro tests confirmed that a few of the cytomegalovirus-associated TCR beta chains recognize cytomegalovirus antigens. The authors suggested that the approach could potentially be extended to other disease states and immunological phenotypes. Most TCR sequences were observed very rarely across donors, whereas some public TCRs were present in many individuals.

The receptor chain draws on TRBV10-3 and TRBJ1-5, with a weak D call of TRBD1 (5 bases match). Sequenced: PBMCs. This sequence was found in a woman under 30 in good health and CMV-seronegative. The DNA is TGTGCCATCAGTCAGGGCAGCAATCAGCCCCAGCATTTT. It encodes CAISQGSNQPQHF.